The rows below give T cell receptor beta chains drawn from one sample of a study of shared clonotypes between healthy human individuals. Only in-frame clones appear in the TCRdb table, and some are missing; sequencing was by immunoSEQ multiplex PCR. The sample records 800,000 or so clones, approximately 97% being singletons. The sequenced material came from naive CD8+ T cells sorted from blood. Receptors originate from a man aged 25 to 40 in good health. Each CDR3 is given with its conserved first and last residue. D genes are given only for firm matches. Clone size is not always given. Where it is, it says once, few, many or a class for expanded clones.

d_call: TRBD1; cdr3_length: 17; clone_size: NA; j_call: TRBJ2-5; v_call: TRBV27; cdr3_nt: TGTGCCAGCAGTCAAGAGAGGTACGGACAGGCCCAAGAGACCCAGTACTTC; cdr3_aa: CASSQERYGQAQETQYF
d_call: TRBD1; cdr3_length: 15; clone_size: NA; j_call: TRBJ1-2; v_call: TRBV29-1; cdr3_nt: TGCAGCGTTGAAGAAATACCGGACAGGGGATATGGCTACACCTTC; cdr3_aa: CSVEEIPDRGYGYTF
d_call: NA; cdr3_length: 15; clone_size: NA; j_call: TRBJ2-3; v_call: TRBV11-2; cdr3_nt: TGTGCCAGCAGCCACGGGCAGGGGTGGATAGATACGCAGTATTTT; cdr3_aa: CASSHGQGWIDTQYF
d_call: TRBD1; cdr3_length: 16; clone_size: NA; j_call: TRBJ2-2; v_call: TRBV13; cdr3_nt: TGTGCCAGCAGCTTAGGGGGACAGGGTCACACCGGGGAGCTGTTTTTT; cdr3_aa: CASSLGGQGHTGELFF
d_call: NA; cdr3_length: 17; clone_size: NA; j_call: TRBJ1-3; v_call: TRBV7-6; cdr3_nt: TGTGCCAGCAGCTCCAGGTCTGAGGAGGTCTCTGGAAACACCATATATTTT; cdr3_aa: CASSSRSEEVSGNTIYF
d_call: TRBD2; cdr3_length: 15; clone_size: NA; j_call: TRBJ2-3; v_call: TRBV9; cdr3_nt: TGTGCCAGCAGCGTAGGAGGGAGGGCCGTAGATACGCAGTATTTT; cdr3_aa: CASSVGGRAVDTQYF
d_call: TRBD1; cdr3_length: 13; clone_size: NA; j_call: TRBJ2-5; v_call: TRBV7-3; cdr3_nt: TGTGCCAGCAGCTGGACAGGGCAAGAGACCCAGTACTTC; cdr3_aa: CASSWTGQETQYF
d_call: TRBD1; cdr3_length: 12; clone_size: NA; j_call: TRBJ1-4; v_call: TRBV5-5; cdr3_nt: TGTGCCAGCAGCTCGGCAGGGGGAAAACTGTTTTTT; cdr3_aa: CASSSAGGKLFF
d_call: TRBD2; cdr3_length: 17; clone_size: once; j_call: TRBJ2-5; v_call: TRBV5-5; cdr3_nt: TGTGCCAGCAGCTTGGGGAGGAGGACTAGCGGGAGAGAGACCCAGTACTTC; cdr3_aa: CASSLGRRTSGRETQYF
d_call: TRBD2; cdr3_length: 18; clone_size: NA; j_call: TRBJ2-3; v_call: TRBV28; cdr3_nt: TGTGCCAGCAGTCCCGGTACTAGCGGGAGGGGAGGCTCAGATACGCAGTATTTT; cdr3_aa: CASSPGTSGRGGSDTQYF
d_call: NA; cdr3_length: 16; clone_size: NA; j_call: TRBJ1-2; v_call: TRBV2; cdr3_nt: TGTGCCAGCAGTGTGATGGGGGTCCTCCCTAACTATGGCTACACCTTC; cdr3_aa: CASSVMGVLPNYGYTF
d_call: TRBD1; cdr3_length: 15; clone_size: NA; j_call: TRBJ2-7; v_call: TRBV7-9; cdr3_nt: TGTGCCAGCACTCCCTTTGGGACAGGGATTTACGAGCAGTACTTC; cdr3_aa: CASTPFGTGIYEQYF
d_call: NA; cdr3_length: 16; clone_size: NA; j_call: TRBJ2-2; v_call: TRBV16; cdr3_nt: TGTGCCAGCAGCCCCGCGTTCCAGGGGAACACCGGGGAGCTGTTTTTT; cdr3_aa: CASSPAFQGNTGELFF
d_call: TRBD2; cdr3_length: 15; clone_size: NA; j_call: TRBJ2-5; v_call: TRBV10-3; cdr3_nt: TGTGCCATCAGTCCCTTGCGGGAGCTCCAAGAGACCCAGTACTTC; cdr3_aa: CAISPLRELQETQYF
d_call: NA; cdr3_length: 17; clone_size: once; j_call: TRBJ2-2; v_call: TRBV9; cdr3_nt: TGTGCCAGCAGCGTAGGAGGCAGGCCCTCGAACACCGGGGAGCTGTTTTTT; cdr3_aa: CASSVGGRPSNTGELFF
d_call: NA; cdr3_length: 14; clone_size: NA; j_call: TRBJ1-2; v_call: TRBV29-1; cdr3_nt: TGCAGCGTTGAAGATGGCGTGGGAGGGTTGGGCTACACCTTC; cdr3_aa: CSVEDGVGGLGYTF
d_call: NA; cdr3_length: 15; clone_size: NA; j_call: TRBJ2-7; v_call: TRBV7-9; cdr3_nt: TGTGCCAGCAGCTTAGCGGGGGCAGGTTGGTACGAGCAGTACTTC; cdr3_aa: CASSLAGAGWYEQYF
d_call: TRBD1; cdr3_length: 15; clone_size: once; j_call: TRBJ1-5; v_call: TRBV29-1; cdr3_nt: TGCAGCGTTAGGGAGGACAGGGAGCCCAATCAGCCCCAGCATTTT; cdr3_aa: CSVREDREPNQPQHF
d_call: NA; cdr3_length: 14; clone_size: NA; j_call: TRBJ1-5; v_call: TRBV5-5; cdr3_nt: TGTGCCAGCAGCTTGGACAGGGCGGGGCAGCCCCAGCATTTT; cdr3_aa: CASSLDRAGQPQHF
d_call: TRBD1; cdr3_length: 15; clone_size: once; j_call: TRBJ2-1; v_call: TRBV6-5; cdr3_nt: TGTGCCTCCAACTCCGGACAGGGGTCCTACAATGAGCAGTTCTTC; cdr3_aa: CASNSGQGSYNEQFF
d_call: NA; cdr3_length: 11; clone_size: NA; j_call: TRBJ2-7; v_call: TRBV5-8; cdr3_nt: TGTGCCAGCAGCTTCGGGCTCGAGCAGTACTTC; cdr3_aa: CASSFGLEQYF
d_call: TRBD2; cdr3_length: 14; clone_size: NA; j_call: TRBJ2-1; v_call: TRBV2; cdr3_nt: TGTGCCAGCAGTAGGACGGGAGGGCCCGATGAGCAGTTCTTC; cdr3_aa: CASSRTGGPDEQFF
d_call: NA; cdr3_length: 13; clone_size: NA; j_call: TRBJ2-3; v_call: TRBV6-5; cdr3_nt: TGTGCCAGCAGACCCCCTTGGCAAGATACGCAGTATTTT; cdr3_aa: CASRPPWQDTQYF
d_call: NA; cdr3_length: 15; clone_size: NA; j_call: TRBJ2-7; v_call: TRBV5-1; cdr3_nt: TGCGCCAGCAGCTTACGAGGTAATAGTGGTGACGAGCAGTACTTC; cdr3_aa: CASSLRGNSGDEQYF
d_call: TRBD1; cdr3_length: 15; clone_size: once; j_call: TRBJ2-2; v_call: TRBV29-1; cdr3_nt: TGCAGCGTTGAGGGACAGGGGGCGGCGACCGGGGAGCTGTTTTTT; cdr3_aa: CSVEGQGAATGELFF
d_call: TRBD1; cdr3_length: 18; clone_size: NA; j_call: TRBJ2-7; v_call: TRBV10-2; cdr3_nt: TGCGCCAGCAGTGACCTCGAGGGGGACAGGGGGAAAGGGGACGAGCAGTACTTC; cdr3_aa: CASSDLEGDRGKGDEQYF
d_call: TRBD2; cdr3_length: 15; clone_size: NA; j_call: TRBJ2-7; v_call: TRBV15; cdr3_nt: TGTGCCACCAGCATGCGGGGGTGGAGCTCCTACGAGCAGTACTTC; cdr3_aa: CATSMRGWSSYEQYF
d_call: NA; cdr3_length: 12; clone_size: NA; j_call: TRBJ2-7; v_call: TRBV7-9; cdr3_nt: TGTGCCAGCAGTTACCTCGGTGGGGAGCAGTACTTC; cdr3_aa: CASSYLGGEQYF
d_call: TRBD2; cdr3_length: 13; clone_size: NA; j_call: TRBJ2-4; v_call: TRBV27; cdr3_nt: TGTGCCAGCAGTTTGTGGGAGGGGCACATTCAGTACTTC; cdr3_aa: CASSLWEGHIQYF
d_call: TRBD2; cdr3_length: 18; clone_size: NA; j_call: TRBJ2-7; v_call: TRBV27; cdr3_nt: TGTGCCAGCAGTTCCCCCTTTCAGGGGCTAGCGGGCTTTAGCGAGCAGTACTTC; cdr3_aa: CASSSPFQGLAGFSEQYF
d_call: NA; cdr3_length: 15; clone_size: NA; j_call: TRBJ2-7; v_call: TRBV27; cdr3_nt: TGTGCCAGCAGCGCCGCAGCCGGGCCGCCCTACGAGCAGTACTTC; cdr3_aa: CASSAAAGPPYEQYF
d_call: NA; cdr3_length: 12; clone_size: NA; j_call: TRBJ1-2; v_call: TRBV29-1; cdr3_nt: TGCAGCGTTGAGGACAACCACTATGGCTACACCTTC; cdr3_aa: CSVEDNHYGYTF
d_call: NA; cdr3_length: 17; clone_size: NA; j_call: TRBJ2-2; v_call: TRBV7-8; cdr3_nt: TGTGCCAGCAGCTTAGCCTACAGGGAAGTATACACCGGGGAGCTGTTTTTT; cdr3_aa: CASSLAYREVYTGELFF
d_call: TRBD1; cdr3_length: 17; clone_size: NA; j_call: TRBJ2-6; v_call: TRBV9; cdr3_nt: TGTGCCAGCAGCCCCGGGACAGCGGACTCTGGGGCCAACGTCCTGACTTTC; cdr3_aa: CASSPGTADSGANVLTF
d_call: NA; cdr3_length: 14; clone_size: NA; j_call: TRBJ1-5; v_call: TRBV27; cdr3_nt: TGTGCCAGCAGGGCTGGGTTAGGCAATCAGCCCCAGCATTTT; cdr3_aa: CASRAGLGNQPQHF
d_call: NA; cdr3_length: 15; clone_size: NA; j_call: TRBJ1-1; v_call: TRBV16; cdr3_nt: TGTGCCAGCAGCCCTCCCGGGGGGGGGAACACTGAAGCTTTCTTT; cdr3_aa: CASSPPGGGNTEAFF
d_call: NA; cdr3_length: 12; clone_size: once; j_call: TRBJ2-2; v_call: TRBV11-2; cdr3_nt: TGTGCCAGCAGCTTAATCCCGGGGGAGCTGTTTTTT; cdr3_aa: CASSLIPGELFF